These T cell receptor beta chains were read from a single sample in a study of early T cells in non-severe SARS-CoV-2 infection. MiXCR, run by TCRdb on the 5' RACE reads, gives a single entry per CDR3 protein. The sample has roughly 28,000 distinct CDR3 sequences, 4.4% seen once. Sequencing was carried out using whole blood. The source is an adult who was a healthcare worker with PCR-confirmed SARS-CoV-2 infection or an uninfected control (not recorded which). Both conserved end residues are part of each CDR3. The D gene is left open where the match is weak. Rows may omit the clone size; those that give it use once, few, many or a size class.

clone size: many; D gene: TRBD1; V gene: TRBV4-1; J gene: TRBJ1-5; CDR3 protein: CASSQDRRGLGQPQHF; CDR3 DNA: TGCGCCAGCAGCCAAGATCGCAGGGGGTTGGGACAGCCCCAGCATTTT
clone size: many; D gene: -; V gene: TRBV5-6; J gene: TRBJ2-5; CDR3 protein: CASNFGQETQYF; CDR3 DNA: TGTGCCAGCAACTTCGGGCAAGAGACCCAGTACTTC
clone size: few; D gene: -; V gene: TRBV18; J gene: TRBJ2-6; CDR3 protein: CASSAAGFDGANVLTF; CDR3 DNA: TGTGCCAGCTCGGCTGCGGGGTTTGATGGGGCCAACGTCCTGACTTTC
clone size: many; D gene: -; V gene: TRBV10-3; J gene: TRBJ2-1; CDR3 protein: CAISMTGGNEQFF; CDR3 DNA: TGTGCCATCAGCATGACAGGCGGAAATGAGCAGTTCTTC
clone size: many; D gene: -; V gene: TRBV20-1; J gene: TRBJ2-2; CDR3 protein: CSARDIESGELFF; CDR3 DNA: TGCAGTGCTAGAGATATAGAGAGCGGGGAGCTGTTTTTT
clone size: many; D gene: TRBD2; V gene: TRBV25-1; J gene: TRBJ2-3; CDR3 protein: CASSALTSGREKDTQYF; CDR3 DNA: TGTGCCAGCAGCGCCCTGACTAGCGGGAGGGAAAAAGATACGCAGTATTTT
clone size: many; D gene: TRBD1; V gene: TRBV6-1; J gene: TRBJ2-5; CDR3 protein: CASSSDRANQETQYF; CDR3 DNA: TGTGCCAGCAGTTCTGACAGGGCCAATCAAGAGACCCAGTACTTC
clone size: many; D gene: -; V gene: TRBV20-1; J gene: TRBJ2-7; CDR3 protein: CSARVGALMDEQYF; CDR3 DNA: TGCAGTGCTAGAGTCGGTGCATTGATGGACGAGCAGTACTTC
clone size: -; D gene: TRBD1; V gene: TRBV4-3; J gene: TRBJ2-7; CDR3 protein: CASSHDGRTGGSYEQYF; CDR3 DNA: TGCGCCAGCAGTCATGATGGAAGGACAGGGGGCTCCTACGAGCAGTACTTC
clone size: many; D gene: -; V gene: TRBV5-6; J gene: TRBJ1-1; CDR3 protein: CASSPTLGRGTEAFF; CDR3 DNA: TGTGCCAGCAGCCCCACCTTGGGTAGGGGCACTGAAGCTTTCTTT
clone size: many; D gene: -; V gene: TRBV28; J gene: TRBJ2-7; CDR3 protein: CASRSLWGESYEQYF; CDR3 DNA: TGTGCCAGCAGGTCCCTTTGGGGAGAGTCCTACGAGCAGTACTTC
clone size: -; D gene: -; V gene: TRBV2; J gene: TRBJ2-2; CDR3 protein: CASSSKNTGEPFF; CDR3 DNA: TGTGCCAGCAGTTCAAAGAACACCGGGGAGCCGTTTTTT
clone size: many; D gene: TRBD2; V gene: TRBV29-1; J gene: TRBJ2-1; CDR3 protein: CSVGTSGARNEQFF; CDR3 DNA: TGCAGCGTAGGGACTAGCGGGGCACGGAATGAGCAGTTCTTC
clone size: many; D gene: -; V gene: TRBV25-1; J gene: TRBJ2-3; CDR3 protein: CASTDAGRPTDTQYF; CDR3 DNA: TGTGCCAGCACCGACGCGGGCCGCCCCACAGATACGCAGTATTTT
clone size: many; D gene: -; V gene: TRBV9; J gene: TRBJ1-1; CDR3 protein: CASSPQGKDRPEAFF; CDR3 DNA: TGTGCCAGCAGCCCCCAGGGAAAGGACAGACCTGAAGCTTTCTTT
clone size: many; D gene: -; V gene: TRBV19; J gene: TRBJ2-2; CDR3 protein: CASSSRTANTGELFF; CDR3 DNA: TGTGCCAGTAGTTCCCGGACAGCGAACACCGGGGAGCTGTTTTTT
clone size: many; D gene: -; V gene: TRBV20-1; J gene: TRBJ2-1; CDR3 protein: CSALFGIYNEQFF; CDR3 DNA: TGCAGTGCTCTCTTCGGTATATACAATGAGCAGTTCTTC
clone size: many; D gene: -; V gene: TRBV2; J gene: TRBJ2-7; CDR3 protein: CASSDRRAISYEQYF; CDR3 DNA: TGTGCCAGCAGTGATCGCAGGGCTATCTCCTACGAGCAGTACTTC
clone size: many; D gene: TRBD1; V gene: TRBV28; J gene: TRBJ2-7; CDR3 protein: CASSLGGQGGNEQYF; CDR3 DNA: TGTGCCAGCAGTCTCGGGGGACAGGGCGGGAACGAGCAGTACTTC
clone size: many; D gene: -; V gene: TRBV4-2; J gene: TRBJ1-2; CDR3 protein: CASRQGIANYGYTF; CDR3 DNA: TGTGCCAGCAGACAAGGGATAGCTAACTATGGCTACACCTTC
clone size: many; D gene: -; V gene: TRBV7-3; J gene: TRBJ2-2; CDR3 protein: CASSALTLANTGELFF; CDR3 DNA: TGTGCCAGCAGCGCACTCACGTTAGCGAACACCGGGGAGCTGTTTTTT
clone size: many; D gene: -; V gene: TRBV7-9; J gene: TRBJ2-3; CDR3 protein: CASSLAGSTDTQYF; CDR3 DNA: TGTGCCAGCAGCTTAGCGGGCAGCACAGATACGCAGTATTTT
clone size: many; D gene: -; V gene: TRBV29-1; J gene: TRBJ1-1; CDR3 protein: CSGRENTEAFF; CDR3 DNA: TGCAGCGGGAGGGAGAACACTGAAGCTTTCTTT
clone size: -; D gene: -; V gene: TRBV7-8; J gene: TRBJ2-3; CDR3 protein: CASMNERDTQYF; CDR3 DNA: TGTGCCAGCATGAACGAAAGAGATACGCAGTATTTT
clone size: many; D gene: TRBD1; V gene: TRBV28; J gene: TRBJ2-6; CDR3 protein: CASGQGSSGANVLTF; CDR3 DNA: TGTGCCAGTGGACAGGGTTCTTCTGGGGCCAACGTCCTGACTTTC
clone size: many; D gene: -; V gene: TRBV7-9; J gene: TRBJ2-1; CDR3 protein: CASREDVNEQFF; CDR3 DNA: TGTGCCAGCAGGGAAGATGTCAATGAGCAGTTCTTC
clone size: many; D gene: TRBD1; V gene: TRBV24-1; J gene: TRBJ2-2; CDR3 protein: CATRGRGNTGELFF; CDR3 DNA: TGTGCCACGAGGGGGCGCGGGAACACCGGGGAGCTGTTTTTT
clone size: few; D gene: -; V gene: TRBV2; J gene: TRBJ2-5; CDR3 protein: CASKVSETQYF; CDR3 DNA: TGTGCCAGCAAGGTTTCGGAGACCCAGTACTTC
clone size: many; D gene: -; V gene: TRBV19; J gene: TRBJ1-2; CDR3 protein: CASSVKGDGYTF; CDR3 DNA: TGTGCCAGTAGTGTCAAGGGGGATGGCTACACCTTC
clone size: -; D gene: TRBD2; V gene: TRBV29-1; J gene: TRBJ2-1; CDR3 protein: CSVAAGAYNEQFF; CDR3 DNA: TGCAGCGTTGCGGCGGGAGCCTACAATGAGCAGTTCTTC
clone size: many; D gene: -; V gene: TRBV20-1; J gene: TRBJ2-1; CDR3 protein: CSARDGGQSSYNEQFF; CDR3 DNA: TGCAGTGCTAGAGACGGAGGACAGTCGAGCTACAATGAGCAGTTCTTC
clone size: many; D gene: -; V gene: TRBV11-3; J gene: TRBJ2-1; CDR3 protein: CASSSTGKDNNEQFF; CDR3 DNA: TGTGCCAGCAGCTCCACAGGGAAAGATAACAATGAGCAGTTCTTC
clone size: medium-sized; D gene: TRBD2; V gene: TRBV24-1; J gene: TRBJ2-2; CDR3 protein: CATSDRGGIVAGELFF; CDR3 DNA: TGTGCCACCAGTGATCGGGGGGGAATAGTAGCCGGGGAGCTGTTTTTT
clone size: many; D gene: TRBD2; V gene: TRBV20-1; J gene: TRBJ2-1; CDR3 protein: CSAMGLARYNEQFF; CDR3 DNA: TGCAGTGCTATGGGACTAGCGCGCTACAATGAGCAGTTCTTC
clone size: many; D gene: -; V gene: TRBV6-5; J gene: TRBJ1-1; CDR3 protein: CASSYSGGEAFF; CDR3 DNA: TGTGCCAGCAGTTACTCCGGAGGTGAAGCTTTCTTT
clone size: many; D gene: -; V gene: TRBV19; J gene: TRBJ1-2; CDR3 protein: CASSTPTTDRYGYTF; CDR3 DNA: TGTGCCAGTAGTACCCCAACGACAGATCGATATGGCTACACCTTC
clone size: many; D gene: -; V gene: TRBV28; J gene: TRBJ2-6; CDR3 protein: CASSGGNLSGANVLTF; CDR3 DNA: TGTGCCAGCAGTGGAGGGAATCTATCTGGGGCCAACGTCCTGACTTTC
clone size: many; D gene: TRBD1; V gene: TRBV20-1; J gene: TRBJ2-7; CDR3 protein: CSAGTAPSYEQYF; CDR3 DNA: TGCAGTGCAGGGACAGCGCCCTCCTACGAGCAGTACTTC
clone size: many; D gene: -; V gene: TRBV5-5; J gene: TRBJ1-1; CDR3 protein: CASSLGQRGNTEAFF; CDR3 DNA: TGTGCCAGCAGCTTAGGACAGAGGGGAAACACTGAAGCTTTCTTT
clone size: many; D gene: -; V gene: TRBV7-2; J gene: TRBJ2-5; CDR3 protein: CASSPYGGAETQYF; CDR3 DNA: TGTGCCAGCAGCCCCTATGGGGGAGCGGAGACCCAGTACTTC
clone size: many; D gene: TRBD1; V gene: TRBV11-2; J gene: TRBJ2-7; CDR3 protein: CASSVDRAPSYEQYF; CDR3 DNA: TGTGCCAGCAGCGTAGACAGGGCCCCCTCCTACGAGCAGTACTTC
clone size: many; D gene: TRBD2; V gene: TRBV7-2; J gene: TRBJ2-7; CDR3 protein: CASSWATSGSAYEQYF; CDR3 DNA: TGTGCCAGCAGCTGGGCGACTAGCGGGAGTGCCTACGAGCAGTACTTC
clone size: many; D gene: -; V gene: TRBV18; J gene: TRBJ1-5; CDR3 protein: CASSDTQGNQPQHF; CDR3 DNA: TGTGCCAGCTCAGACACCCAGGGAAATCAGCCCCAGCATTTT
clone size: -; D gene: -; V gene: TRBV9; J gene: TRBJ2-3; CDR3 protein: CASSVAGDTQYF; CDR3 DNA: TGTGCCAGCAGCGTAGCTGGTGATACGCAGTATTTT
clone size: many; D gene: TRBD1; V gene: TRBV20-1; J gene: TRBJ1-2; CDR3 protein: CSAIWTGVDYGYTF; CDR3 DNA: TGCAGTGCTATATGGACAGGGGTAGACTATGGCTACACCTTC
clone size: many; D gene: TRBD1; V gene: TRBV11-3; J gene: TRBJ2-5; CDR3 protein: CASSLGLGQRETQYF; CDR3 DNA: TGTGCCAGCAGCTTAGGACTGGGACAGAGAGAGACCCAGTACTTC
clone size: few; D gene: TRBD2; V gene: TRBV27; J gene: TRBJ2-5; CDR3 protein: CASSSRLAQETQYF; CDR3 DNA: TGTGCCAGCAGTTCCCGACTAGCCCAAGAGACCCAGTACTTC
clone size: -; D gene: TRBD1; V gene: TRBV18; J gene: TRBJ2-3; CDR3 protein: CASSPRRVATGSTDTQYF; CDR3 DNA: TGTGCCAGCTCACCACGAAGGGTAGCGACAGGGAGCACAGATACGCAGTATTTT
clone size: many; D gene: -; V gene: TRBV6-5; J gene: TRBJ2-5; CDR3 protein: CASSTDYLETQYF; CDR3 DNA: TGTGCCAGCAGTACGGACTATCTAGAGACCCAGTACTTC
clone size: many; D gene: -; V gene: TRBV4-1; J gene: TRBJ1-4; CDR3 protein: CASSQDGTRNEKLFF; CDR3 DNA: TGCGCCAGCAGCCAAGATGGTACCAGGAATGAAAAACTGTTTTTT
clone size: many; D gene: -; V gene: TRBV4-2; J gene: TRBJ2-7; CDR3 protein: CASSQTLPRDILYEQYF; CDR3 DNA: TGTGCCAGCAGCCAAACCTTACCACGGGACATACTCTACGAGCAGTACTTC
clone size: few; D gene: TRBD2; V gene: TRBV7-2; J gene: TRBJ2-7; CDR3 protein: CASSPDSSGRATEQYF; CDR3 DNA: TGTGCCAGCAGCCCGGATTCTAGCGGGAGGGCCACCGAGCAGTACTTC
clone size: many; D gene: TRBD2; V gene: TRBV20-1; J gene: TRBJ2-3; CDR3 protein: CSTSPLAGERDTQYF; CDR3 DNA: TGCAGTACTAGCCCACTAGCGGGAGAAAGAGATACGCAGTATTTT
clone size: many; D gene: TRBD2; V gene: TRBV28; J gene: TRBJ2-3; CDR3 protein: CASSQPWGEGIVADTQYF; CDR3 DNA: TGTGCCAGCAGTCAACCCTGGGGGGAGGGGATCGTCGCAGATACGCAGTATTTT
clone size: many; D gene: -; V gene: TRBV28; J gene: TRBJ2-7; CDR3 protein: CASSRSPHAQSYEQYF; CDR3 DNA: TGTGCCAGCAGCCGTTCCCCACACGCCCAATCCTACGAGCAGTACTTC
clone size: many; D gene: -; V gene: TRBV12-5; J gene: TRBJ2-3; CDR3 protein: CASGLVGGQGDTQYF; CDR3 DNA: TGTGCTAGTGGTTTGGTAGGGGGGCAGGGTGATACGCAGTATTTT
clone size: many; D gene: -; V gene: TRBV6-6; J gene: TRBJ2-7; CDR3 protein: CASSRGQPYEQYF; CDR3 DNA: TGTGCCAGCAGTCGAGGACAGCCCTACGAGCAGTACTTC
clone size: -; D gene: -; V gene: TRBV2; J gene: TRBJ2-3; CDR3 protein: CASRMDGDTQYF; CDR3 DNA: TGTGCCAGCAGAATGGACGGAGATACGCAGTATTTT